The present TCR beta chain was sequenced within a study of T cell repertoires in cytomegalovirus infection. For the study at large: CMV infection and matching HLA type were both indicated by public TCR beta signatures. Study-level points and caveats: People with CMV and the relevant HLA were identified by cumulative public TCR beta family frequency. The ex vivo response was dominated by HLA-C-restricted CMV-specific TCR beta clonotypes.

TCRdb re-analysed the reads in MiXCR, keeping a single row per CDR3 protein. The table has over 250,000 distinct CDR3 sequences, around 25% seen once. Points on this clonotype: Its target is not known.

Germline CDR1 SGHRS, CDR2 YFSETQ. The CDR3 sequence is 16 residues long. V gave up 0 bases and J gave up 4 bases, with 13 bases separating them. This clonotype originated in a human donor in good health (CMV status not recorded). Some clones in this sample may be carry-over from other donors' samples. The sequenced sample consisted of PBMCs. The chain combines TRBV5-1 with TRBJ1-4, with D maybe TRBD1 (5 bases). CDR3 bases: TGCGCCAGCAGCTTGGGTGCCGTTGGACATAATGAAAAACTGTTTTTT. This translates into CASSLGAVGHNEKLFF. Full variable domain (outside the CDR3, taken from reference TRBV5-1 and TRBJ1-4): KAGVTQTPRYLIKTRGQQVTLSCSPISGHRSVSWYQQTPGQGLQFLFEYFSETQRNKGNFPGRFSGRQFSNSRSEMNVSTLELGDSALYLCASSLGAVGHNEKLFFGSGTQLSVL.